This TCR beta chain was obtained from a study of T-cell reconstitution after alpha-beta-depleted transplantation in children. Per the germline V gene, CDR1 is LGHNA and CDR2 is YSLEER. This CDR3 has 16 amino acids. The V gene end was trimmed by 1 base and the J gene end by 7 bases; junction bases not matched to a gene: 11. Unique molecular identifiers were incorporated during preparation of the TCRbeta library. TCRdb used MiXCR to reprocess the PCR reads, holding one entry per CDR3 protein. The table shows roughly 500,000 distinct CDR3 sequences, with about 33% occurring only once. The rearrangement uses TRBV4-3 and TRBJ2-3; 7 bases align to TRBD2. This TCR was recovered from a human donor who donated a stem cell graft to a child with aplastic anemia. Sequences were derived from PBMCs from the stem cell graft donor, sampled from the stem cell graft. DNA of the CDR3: TGCGCCAGCAGCCAAGCGTATGCGGGAGTTATGAATACGCAGTATTTT. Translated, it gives CASSQAYAGVMNTQYF.